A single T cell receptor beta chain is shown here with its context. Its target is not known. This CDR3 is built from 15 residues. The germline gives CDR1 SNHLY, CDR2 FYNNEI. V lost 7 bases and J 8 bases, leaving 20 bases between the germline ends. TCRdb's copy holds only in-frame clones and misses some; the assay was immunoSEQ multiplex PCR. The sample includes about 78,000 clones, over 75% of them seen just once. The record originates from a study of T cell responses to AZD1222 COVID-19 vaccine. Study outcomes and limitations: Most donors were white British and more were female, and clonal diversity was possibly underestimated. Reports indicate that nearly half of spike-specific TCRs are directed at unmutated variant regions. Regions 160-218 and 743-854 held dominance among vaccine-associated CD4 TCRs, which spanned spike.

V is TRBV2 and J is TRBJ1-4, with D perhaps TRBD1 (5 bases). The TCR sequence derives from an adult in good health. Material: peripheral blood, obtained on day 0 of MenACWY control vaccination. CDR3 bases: TGTGCCAGCACCCTTGAAGGGGTATCTGGCGAAAAACTGTTTTTT. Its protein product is CASTLEGVSGEKLFF.